This is a list of T cell receptor beta chains from one sample in a study of shared clonotypes between healthy human individuals. Profiling relied on immunoSEQ multiplex PCR, and the TCRdb table lists in-frame clones only, not all of them. In the table there are about 1 million clones, under 80% of which are singletons. The sequencing sample was made of memory CD4+ T cells sorted from blood. All receptors come from a man aged 18 to 30 in good health. The CDR3 runs from the conserved cysteine through the conserved F or W. A D gene is named only where the DNA matches it firmly. A row's size may be missing; if present it is once, few, many or a size class.

.	TRBJ1-6	.	TRBV27	CASSSKLDPYNSPLHF	TGTGCCAGCAGCTCGAAGCTAGACCCCTATAATTCACCCCTCCACTTT
TRBD1	TRBJ2-2	.	TRBV27	CASSLQIRTGPGTGELFF	TGTGCCAGCAGTTTACAGATCAGGACAGGGCCCGGCACCGGGGAGCTGTTTTTT
TRBD1	TRBJ2-7	.	TRBV28	CASSSGTGYRPLEQYF	TGTGCCAGCAGTTCCGGGACAGGGTACCGGCCCTTGGAGCAGTACTTC
TRBD2	TRBJ2-1	.	TRBV6-1	CASSPRGGGADEQFF	TGTGCCAGCAGCCCGAGGGGCGGGGGGGCCGATGAGCAGTTCTTC
.	TRBJ2-5	.	TRBV7-8	CASSISMYQETQYF	TGTGCCAGCAGCATATCTATGTACCAAGAGACCCAGTACTTC
.	TRBJ2-4	.	TRBV10-1	CASSDPAKNIQYF	TGCGCCAGCAGTGATCCCGCCAAAAACATTCAGTACTTC
.	TRBJ1-1	.	TRBV27	CASGQLVTEAFF	TGTGCCAGCGGACAGTTAGTCACTGAAGCTTTCTTT
.	TRBJ1-5	.	TRBV19	CASSMRENQPQHF	TGTGCCAGTAGTATGCGCGAGAATCAGCCCCAGCATTTT
.	TRBJ1-1	.	TRBV5-6	CASSRGEKNTEAFF	TGTGCCAGCAGCCGAGGCGAGAAGAACACTGAAGCTTTCTTT
.	TRBJ1-6	few	TRBV6-5	CASSPREGWNSPLHF	TGTGCCAGCAGTCCCCGCGAAGGGTGGAATTCACCCCTCCACTTT
.	TRBJ1-3	.	TRBV4-1	CASSQPAGGAGNTIYF	TGCGCCAGCAGCCAACCCGCGGGAGGGGCTGGAAACACCATATATTTT
.	TRBJ2-3	.	TRBV10-1	CASSYQDTQYF	TGCGCCAGCAGTTACCAAGATACGCAGTATTTT
.	TRBJ2-2	.	TRBV5-1	CASSFAGMKTGELFF	TGCGCCAGCAGCTTTGCGGGAATGAAGACCGGGGAGCTGTTTTTT
.	TRBJ2-5	.	TRBV5-1	CASSPARSDGVQETQYF	TGCGCCAGCAGCCCCGCGCGGTCAGATGGGGTCCAAGAGACCCAGTACTTC
.	TRBJ1-2	.	TRBV5-6	CASSLSVNYGYTF	TGTGCCAGCAGCTTGTCAGTTAACTATGGCTACACCTTC
.	TRBJ2-3	.	TRBV7-9	CASSPTGFIADTQYF	TGTGCCAGCAGCCCAACAGGGTTTATAGCAGATACGCAGTATTTT
.	TRBJ1-5	.	TRBV5-1	CASSLGVEKYQPQHF	TGCGCCAGCAGCTTGGGCGTAGAGAAGTATCAGCCCCAGCATTTT
.	TRBJ1-2	.	TRBV28	CASGTESNYGYTF	TGTGCGTCAGGGACGGAAAGTAACTATGGCTACACCTTC
.	TRBJ2-3	.	TRBV10-1	CASSDSNLWKDTQYF	TGCGCCAGCAGTGATAGCAACCTTTGGAAAGATACGCAGTATTTT
.	TRBJ2-7	.	TRBV7-2	CASSPSSTSSLEQYF	TGTGCCAGCAGCCCTTCTAGCACCTCAAGTCTCGAGCAGTACTTC
.	TRBJ2-2	.	TRBV5-1	CASSLEGANTGELFF	TGCGCCAGCAGCTTGGAGGGAGCGAACACCGGGGAGCTGTTTTTT
TRBD1	TRBJ2-7	.	TRBV5-1	CASSLLGGESYEQYF	TGCGCCAGCAGCTTGCTAGGGGGCGAATCCTACGAGCAGTACTTC
TRBD1	TRBJ2-1	.	TRBV6-1	CASTLDRGQNQQFF	TGTGCCAGCACCCTGGACAGGGGGCAGAATCAGCAGTTCTTC
.	TRBJ2-7	.	TRBV5-3	CARSPVWYEQYF	TGTGCCAGAAGTCCTGTCTGGTACGAGCAGTACTTC
TRBD1	TRBJ1-3	.	TRBV7-8	CASSLRDRGTGNTIYF	TGTGCCAGCAGCTTAAGGGACAGGGGTACTGGAAACACCATATATTTT
TRBD2	TRBJ2-7	.	TRBV5-4	CASSLVGSGRYEQYF	TGTGCCAGCAGCTTGGTTGGTAGCGGGAGATACGAGCAGTACTTC
TRBD2	TRBJ2-3	.	TRBV9	CASSVAPGQLAGGHGNTQYF	TGTGCCAGCAGCGTAGCGCCGGGACAGCTAGCGGGAGGCCACGGGAATACGCAGTATTTT
.	TRBJ1-2	.	TRBV7-2	CASSHPANYGYTF	TGTGCCAGCAGCCATCCCGCCAACTATGGCTACACCTTC
.	TRBJ1-6	.	TRBV27	CASSRTYNSPLHF	TGTGCCAGCAGTCGAACCTATAATTCACCCCTCCACTTT
TRBD2	TRBJ2-1	.	TRBV5-4	CASSLGTSGGARNEQFF	TGTGCCAGCAGCTTGGGGACTAGCGGTGGAGCGCGGAATGAGCAGTTCTTC
.	TRBJ2-1	once	TRBV7-8	CASSPSYEQFF	TGTGCCAGCAGCCCAAGCTATGAGCAGTTCTTC
.	TRBJ2-7	.	TRBV2	CASTRANYEQYF	TGTGCCAGCACCAGGGCCAACTACGAGCAGTACTTC
TRBD2	TRBJ2-1	.	TRBV10-3	CAIRTGTSTDNEQFF	TGTGCCATCAGGACCGGGACTAGCACGGACAATGAGCAGTTCTTC
TRBD1	TRBJ2-7	few	TRBV5-4	CASSSGTGYSYEQYF	TGTGCCAGCAGCTCCGGGACAGGGTATTCCTACGAGCAGTACTTC
TRBD1	TRBJ1-1	.	TRBV18	CASATGDGTGVFGEAFF	TGTGCCAGCGCCACTGGGGACGGGACAGGGGTGTTTGGTGAAGCTTTCTTT
.	TRBJ1-6	.	TRBV30	CAWSVGGYRSFSPLHF	TGTGCCTGGAGTGTAGGCGGATACAGGAGTTTCTCACCCCTCCACTTT
.	TRBJ2-7	.	TRBV27	CASSPSGFVNEQYF	TGTGCCAGCAGTCCGTCCGGATTCGTGAACGAGCAGTACTTC